This TCR beta chain is from a study of blood T cell repertoires in COVID-19. For the study at large: The study drew acute and convalescent COVID-19 samples from the United States, Italy and Spain. Sources were T cells, B-cell-depleted T cells, or PBMCs; the material itself was cDNA or gDNA.

Here immunoSEQ multiplex PCR was the method, and the copy in TCRdb shows in-frame clones only, minus some. Among more than 110,000 clones, about 80% were seen once, and the ten largest hold 1.5% to 2%. Trimming removed 5 bases at V and 6 bases at J, with 13 bases between. CDR1 and CDR2 from the germline V gene are LNHDA and SQIVND (reference sequence). The length of the CDR3 is 13 residues. This chain joins TRBV19 and TRBJ1-2, with D perhaps matching TRBD1 (6 bases). The source is a woman younger than 35 who had been exposed to COVID-19. The sample comprised PBMCs or T cells enriched from blood (not recorded which). CDR3 residues: CASSATGTNGYTF. CDR3 coding DNA: TGTGCCAGTAGTGCAACCGGGACAAATGGCTACACCTTC.